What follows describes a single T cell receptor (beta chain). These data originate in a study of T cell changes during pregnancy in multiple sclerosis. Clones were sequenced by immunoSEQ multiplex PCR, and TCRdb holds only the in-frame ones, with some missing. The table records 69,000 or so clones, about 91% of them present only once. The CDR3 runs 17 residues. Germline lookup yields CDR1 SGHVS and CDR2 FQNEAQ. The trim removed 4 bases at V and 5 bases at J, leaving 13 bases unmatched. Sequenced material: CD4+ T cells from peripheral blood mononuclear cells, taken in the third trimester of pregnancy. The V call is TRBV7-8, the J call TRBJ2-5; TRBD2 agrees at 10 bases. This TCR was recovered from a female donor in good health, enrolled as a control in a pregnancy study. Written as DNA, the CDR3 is TGTGCCAGCAGCTCGTTCACTAGCGGGGAAGGGAGGGAGACCCAGTACTTC. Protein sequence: CASSSFTSGEGRETQYF.